This T cell receptor (beta chain) was obtained from a study of shared clonotypes between healthy human individuals. To note about this clone: Antigen unknown.

Original handling: Filtering differed for immunoSEQ, which gave only junction sequences without quality scores. Profiling relied on immunoSEQ multiplex PCR, and the TCRdb table lists in-frame clones only, not all of them. That table is the source of V, J and clone size, and D and trimming were worked out from the DNA. In the table there are under 2,000,000 clones, about 95% of which are singletons. CD45RO-negative cells were positively selected for CCR7, leaving out terminally differentiated effector memory CD45RA+ cells. Study-wide results and caveats: Sampling covered nothing but blood. Tissue TCR repertoires likely differ from those found in blood. Represented genetic and exposure-history diversity was restricted by having few donors. Non-shared clonotypes showed lower generation probabilities than clonotypes common to all four donors.

This sequence was found in a man aged 18 to 35 in good health. The sample comprised naive CD8+ T cells sorted from blood.

The CDR3 DNA follows: TGTGCCAGCCTACCCGGCAGCTCTGGAAACACCATATATTTT. Translating it yields CASLPGSSGNTIYF. The chain carries TRBV2 and TRBJ1-3; no clear D. Trimming pared 8 bases from V and 0 bases from J, leaving 11 bases between. CDR1 is SNHLY and CDR2 is FYNNEI in the germline V gene. This CDR3 is built from 14 residues.